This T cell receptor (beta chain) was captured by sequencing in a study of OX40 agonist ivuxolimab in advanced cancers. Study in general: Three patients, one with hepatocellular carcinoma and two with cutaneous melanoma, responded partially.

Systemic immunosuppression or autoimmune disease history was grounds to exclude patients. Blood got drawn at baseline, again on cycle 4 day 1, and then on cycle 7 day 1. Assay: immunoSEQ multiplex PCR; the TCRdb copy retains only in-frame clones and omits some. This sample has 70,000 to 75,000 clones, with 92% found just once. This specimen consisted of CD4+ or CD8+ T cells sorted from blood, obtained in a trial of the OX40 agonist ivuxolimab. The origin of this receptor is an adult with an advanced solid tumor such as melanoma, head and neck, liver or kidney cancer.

Here the CDR3 DNA reads TGTGCCAGCAAATGGGGGAATGGGGCCTACGAGCAGTACTTC. Amino acid sequence: CASKWGNGAYEQYF. The rearrangement uses TRBV28 and TRBJ2-7; either TRBD1 or TRBD2 may supply D (5 bases each). The CDR3 has 14 residues. The V end was cut by 7 bases, the J end by 2 bases, with 15 bases between. The V gene's germline CDR1 is MDHEN and CDR2 SYDVKM.